The 29 T cell receptor beta chains below were found in one sample sequenced in a study of human T cells and chemical hapten exposure. Specified time point: patch test 1, 2 weeks after DPC sensitization. Treatment specified: therapeutic diphenylcyclopropenone sensitization with weekly scalp DPC. TCRdb analysed the RACE reads with MiXCR anew, one entry per CDR3 protein. The sample contains 11,000 to 15,000 distinct CDR3 sequences, about a sixth of which appear only once. This material consisted of whole blood, taken in connection with sensitization to the hapten diphenylcyclopropenone (DPC). These receptors originate from a young woman with alopecia areata. Some clones in this sample may be carry-over from other donors' samples.

In its sample, this clonotype ranks as medium-sized. The rearrangement joins TRBV11-2 to TRBJ2-3; 7 bases fit TRBD1. V lost 5 bases to trimming and J lost 2 bases; unmatched junction nucleotides: 4. Per the germline V gene, CDR1 is SGHAT and CDR2 is FQNNGV. CDR3 length: 14 amino acids. The CDR3 nucleotides read TGTGCCAGCAGCCTGGGACAGACCACAGATACGCAGTATTTT. Its protein product is CASSLGQTTDTQYF.

This clonotype is categorized as medium-sized. The chain uses TRBV28 and TRBJ2-7; D may be TRBD2 (5 bases). Per the germline V gene, CDR1 is MDHEN and CDR2 is SYDVKM. Trimming removed 5 bases at V and 3 bases at J, with 17 bases between. The CDR3 runs to 15 residues. The CDR3 protein is CASSESGRSLYEQYV. The CDR3 nucleotides are TGTGCCAGCAGTGAAAGCGGACGGAGCCTCTACGAGCAGTACGTC.

This clonotype came up a few times. This chain links TRBV19 with TRBJ2-5, with a weak D call TRBD1 (6 bases). Germline assignment: CDR1 LNHDA and CDR2 SQIVND (reference sequence). This CDR3 has 12 residues. The V and J ends lost 11 bases and 2 bases respectively, with 12 bases between them. Here the CDR3 DNA reads TGTGCCGCAGGACAGACACAAGAGACCCAGTACTTC. Translated: CAAGQTQETQYF. The full variable domain, with the rest looked up from reference TRBV19 and TRBJ2-5, is DGGITQSPKYLFRKEGQNVTLSCEQNLNHDAMYWYRQDPGQGLRLIYYSQIVNDFQKGDIAEGYSVSREKKESFPLTVTSAQKNPTAFYLCAAGQTQETQYFGPGTRLLVL.

This clonotype ranks as medium-sized (0.01 to 0.1%). The V gene is TRBV15, the J gene TRBJ1-2; D perhaps matches TRBD1 (6 bases). The germline V gene has CDR1 LNHNV and CDR2 YYDKDF (reference sequence). V was cut by 1 base and J by 0 bases, with 9 bases left in between. The CDR3 is 15 amino acids. The CDR3 loop reads CATSRAGASNYGYTF. The CDR3 DNA reads TGTGCCACCAGCAGAGCAGGGGCCTCTAACTATGGCTACACCTTC.

Within the sample, this clonotype is medium-sized (0.01 to 0.1%). J is TRBJ1-5 and V is TRBV14; the match to TRBD1 covers 9 bases. After removal of 0 bases from V and 0 bases from J, the junction contained 9 bases not matched to a gene. Germline lookup yields CDR1 SGHDN and CDR2 FVKESK. The length of the CDR3 is 19 residues. The DNA of the CDR3 is TGTGCCAGCAGCCAAGACTGGGGGACAGGGCCTAATAGCAATCAGCCCCAGCATTTT. Translating it yields CASSQDWGTGPNSNQPQHF.

The chain combines TRBV6-1 with TRBJ2-7; TRBD1 agrees at 11 bases. CDR3 length: 14 residues. V was clipped by 3 bases and J by 2 bases; unmatched bases: 0. CDR1 and CDR2 (germline): MNHNS, SASEGT. CDR3 bases: TGTGCCAGCAGTGAGGACAGGGGGCCCTACGAGCAGTACTTC. This translates into CASSEDRGPYEQYF.

By share, this clonotype ranks as medium-sized. The DNA for the CDR3 is TGTGCCAGCAGCCAACGAGGGCGGGCTATTGAAGCTTTCTTT. Translating it yields CASSQRGRAIEAFF. The chain couples TRBV14 to TRBJ1-1; no clear D. V lost 2 bases and J 7 bases, leaving 14 bases between the germline ends. This CDR3 has 14 residues. Germline CDR1 and CDR2: SGHDN and FVKESK.

Within the sample, this clonotype is medium-sized. The chain recombines TRBV12-3 or TRBV12-4 with TRBJ2-3, with 8 bases aligning to TRBD2. This CDR3 is 13 amino acids long. V lost 6 bases, J lost 7 bases, and 6 bases stayed unmatched. In nucleotides, the CDR3 is TGTGCCAGCAGCAATTTAGCGGGAAATACGCAGTATTTT. It is translated as CASSNLAGNTQYF.

This clonotype came up many times. The V and J genes are TRBV6-2 or TRBV6-3 and TRBJ2-7; a possible D gene is TRBD2 (5 bases). Deletions cut 0 bases from V and 2 bases from J, with 8 bases between. CDR3 length: 14 amino acids. Germline values: CDR1 MNHEY, CDR2 SVGEGT. CDR3 region: CASSYSLAAYEQYV. CDR3 nucleotide sequence: TGTGCCAGCAGTTACTCGCTAGCCGCCTACGAGCAGTACGTC.

This clonotype was counted at least ten times. The chain links TRBV20-1 to TRBJ2-7; no reliable D call. In germline, CDR1 is DFQATT, CDR2 SNEGSKA (reference sequence). CDR3 length equals 12 residues. The germline V and J ends were trimmed by 7 bases and 4 bases, with 14 bases remaining between them. CDR3 loop: CSGQADGYEQYV. The DNA of the CDR3 is TGCAGTGGCCAGGCCGACGGTTACGAGCAGTACGTC.

This clonotype came up a few times. The CDR3 here is CASSAGTSDPNQPQHF. The CDR3 DNA is TGTGCCAGCAGCGCCGGGACAAGCGATCCCAATCAGCCCCAGCATTTT. The genes are TRBV9 and TRBJ1-5; perhaps TRBD1 as D (6 bases). V was pared by 3 bases and J by 3 bases, with 16 bases between. The CDR3 consists of 16 residues. Germline V gene lookup returns CDR1 SGDLS and CDR2 YYNGEE.

At least ten counts were recorded for this clonotype. The chain uses TRBV9 and TRBJ1-4, with D possibly matching TRBD1 (5 bases). V shed 4 bases and J shed 2 bases, with 15 bases lying between them. The CDR3 loop spans 16 amino acids. In germline, CDR1 is SGDLS, CDR2 YYNGEE. The CDR3 nucleotides are TGTGCCAGCAGCACCCGGGACCTAGCCACTAATGAAAAACTGTTTTTT. This encodes CASSTRDLATNEKLFF.

The chain has TRBV11-2 and TRBJ1-2, with 9 bases aligning to TRBD1. Looked up from germline, CDR1 is SGHAT and CDR2 is FQNNGV. The CDR3 contains 14 residues. J gave up 5 bases and V 5 bases, and 6 bases lay outside the gene matches. The CDR3 sequence: CASSRGTGRYGYTF. DNA of the CDR3: TGTGCCAGCAGCCGCGGGACAGGGAGATATGGCTACACCTTC.

This clonotype was observed a single time. The chain recombines TRBV12-3 or TRBV12-4 with TRBJ2-3; no clear D. The CDR3 consists of 13 residues. The V end was cut by 1 base, the J end by 2 bases, with 4 bases between. The CDR3 nucleotides are TGTGCCAGCAGTTTAGGGAACACAGATACGCAGTATTTT. Its protein is CASSLGNTDTQYF.

This clonotype is medium-sized by share. CDR3 in amino acids: CASSMKWVNKPGYTF. The CDR3 DNA follows: TGTGCCAGTAGTATGAAGTGGGTCAACAAACCTGGCTACACCTTC. The J gene is TRBJ1-2, the V gene TRBV19, with unresolved D. Trimming shortened V by 3 bases and J by 7 bases, and 18 bases separated the two germline ends. CDR3 length: 15 residues. Germline loops: CDR1 LNHDA, CDR2 SQIVND (reference sequence).

The chain joins TRBV29-1 to TRBJ2-3, with D unresolved. With 4 bases removed from V and 2 bases from J, the gap between germline ends came to 13 bases. CDR1 is SQVTM, CDR2 ANQGSEA, per germline. There are 14 residues in the CDR3. The CDR3 region is CSVAYYKDTDTQYF. The CDR3 nucleotides are TGCAGCGTTGCCTACTACAAGGACACAGATACGCAGTATTTT.

This clonotype appeared a few times. This chain joins TRBV11-2 and TRBJ2-1; 8 bases line up with TRBD1. V dropped 5 bases and J dropped 9; count of bases not matched to a gene: 15. CDR3 size: 16 residues. CDR1 and CDR2 from the germline V gene are SGHAT and FQNNGV. The CDR3 spells CASSRRGQGAGGEQFF. The CDR3 DNA is TGTGCCAGCAGCAGACGAGGACAGGGAGCCGGTGGTGAGCAGTTCTTC. The complete variable domain, with remaining parts taken from reference TRBV11-2 and TRBJ2-1, reads EAGVAQSPRYKIIEKRQSVAFWCNPISGHATLYWYQQILGQGPKLLIQFQNNGVVDDSQLPKDRFSAERLKGVDSTLKIQPAKLEDSAVYLCASSRRGQGAGGEQFFGPGTRLTVL.

This clonotype was observed at least ten times. The rearrangement uses TRBV11-2 and TRBJ2-2, with 8 bases lining up with TRBD1. V was pared by 2 bases and J by 5 bases, with 7 bases of the junction left unmatched. This CDR3 comprises 16 residues. Germline loops: CDR1 SGHAT, CDR2 FQNNGV. The CDR3 DNA is TGTGCCAGCAGCTTATCCAGGCAGGGGGCGACCGGGGAGCTGTTTTTT. This codes for CASSLSRQGATGELFF.

The table lists this clonotype with a few counts. The chain uses TRBV20-1 and TRBJ2-5, with TRBD2 matching 9 bases. V was pared by 6 bases and J by 3 bases, with 14 bases of the junction left unmatched. Germline CDR1 and CDR2: DFQATT and SNEGSKA (reference sequence). The CDR3 is 16 residues long. CDR3 amino acids: CSAGRIAGEREETQYF. Here the CDR3 DNA reads TGCAGTGCCGGACGAATAGCGGGAGAGAGGGAAGAGACCCAGTACTTC.

This clonotype was seen at least ten times. The rearrangement links TRBV27 to TRBJ2-5, with TRBD2 as a possible D gene (6 bases). V was clipped by 7 bases and J by 5 bases, with 32 bases between them. Germline CDR1 MNHEY, CDR2 SMNVEV (reference sequence). The CDR3 runs 19 residues. CDR3 in amino acids: CASNHVGGDKSAIFETQYF. The CDR3 coding sequence is TGTGCCAGCAACCACGTTGGAGGGGATAAGTCGGCTATTTTTGAGACCCAGTACTTC.

By share, this clonotype ranks as medium-sized. This chain joins TRBV6-5 and TRBJ2-3; D is unclear. This CDR3 contains 13 residues. The germline V gene has CDR1 MNHEY and CDR2 SVGAGI. Between the trimmed V and J ends, which lost 9 bases and 0 bases, there was a span of 10 bases. The CDR3, as DNA: TGTGCCAGGGCGGAGAGTAGCACAGATACGCAGTATTTT. As protein: CARAESSTDTQYF.

This chain connects TRBV28 to TRBJ1-1; TRBD1 is a possible D gene (6 bases). V shed 6 bases and J shed 11 bases, with 19 bases lying between them. The CDR3 totals 13 residues. Germline V gives CDR1 MDHEN, CDR2 SYDVKM. CDR3 nucleotide sequence: TGTGCCAGCAGCCTACGGGGGCGGGGAGGCGCTTTCTTT. Protein product: CASSLRGRGGAFF.

The chain couples TRBV6-5 to TRBJ2-7; TRBD2 matches 7 bases. After removal of 8 bases from V and 4 bases from J, the junction contained 14 bases not matched to a gene. The CDR3 loop spans 15 amino acids. From germline, CDR1 is MNHEY and CDR2 SVGAGI. The CDR3 sequence: CASSPGGFGNYEQYF. CDR3 DNA: TGTGCCAGCTCCCCCGGGGGGTTCGGCAATTACGAGCAGTACTTC.

This clonotype is labeled as medium-sized. The CDR3 DNA sequence: TGCAGCGTTGACGACAGCAGCAAAAACATTCAGTACTTC. Its protein product is CSVDDSSKNIQYF. The rearrangement uses TRBV29-1 and TRBJ2-4, with TRBD1 as a possible D gene (5 bases). The CDR3 sequence is 13 residues long. Germline CDR1 SQVTM, CDR2 ANQGSEA. The V gene lost 3 bases and the J gene lost 3 bases, with 9 bases spanning the gap.

This clonotype is labeled as medium-sized. The rearrangement links TRBV5-1 to TRBJ1-1; no clear D gene. This CDR3 comprises 15 residues. CDR1 and CDR2 (germline): SGHRS, YFSETQ. The V end was cut by 1 base, the J end by 4 bases, with 14 bases between. This CDR3 reads CASSLSVGTSTEAFF. CDR3 sequence (DNA): TGCGCCAGCAGCTTGTCGGTAGGCACCTCCACTGAAGCTTTCTTT.

The sample holds many counts of this clonotype. The rearrangement uses TRBV15 and TRBJ1-2; D remains ambiguous. The germline V and J ends were trimmed by 0 bases and 0 bases, with 8 bases remaining between them. Germline V CDR1 and CDR2: LNHNV, YYDKDF (reference sequence). The CDR3 contains 15 residues. The CDR3 reads CATSRDRVTNYGYTF. Here the CDR3 DNA reads TGTGCCACCAGCAGAGATCGAGTGACTAACTATGGCTACACCTTC.

In its sample, this clonotype is medium-sized. This rearrangement joins TRBV6-6 to TRBJ1-2; D might be TRBD1 (5 bases). The CDR3 runs 16 residues. Trimming removed 2 bases at V and 0 bases at J, with 13 bases between. Per germline, CDR1 MNHNY and CDR2 SVGAGI (reference sequence). This chain's CDR3 is CASSYEGLPSNYGYTF. CDR3 DNA sequence: TGTGCCAGCAGTTACGAGGGGCTCCCCTCTAACTATGGCTACACCTTC.

This clonotype has just a few counts. V and J are TRBV14 and TRBJ2-7, with TRBD2 matching 8 bases. CDR3 length equals 16 residues. The germline CDR1 and CDR2 sequences are SGHDN and FVKESK. V lost 4 bases, J lost 3 bases, and 11 bases stayed unmatched. The CDR3 sequence: CASSRGHSGTYYEQYV. The DNA for the CDR3 is TGTGCCAGCAGCCGAGGTCATAGCGGGACTTACTACGAGCAGTACGTC.

This clonotype was counted ten times or more. The chain uses TRBV11-3 and TRBJ2-2; maybe TRBD1 (6 bases). Trimming pared 6 bases from V and 6 bases from J, leaving 11 bases between. The CDR3 consists of 13 residues. Per the germline V gene, CDR1 is SGHNT and CDR2 is YENEEA. CDR3: CASRKEGAGELFF. Here the CDR3 DNA reads TGTGCCAGCAGAAAAGAGGGGGCCGGGGAGCTGTTTTTT.